This TCR beta chain came from a study of beta chain features in type 1 diabetes. Reverse transcribing all isolated RNA meant expressed TCRB transcripts were sequenced. This table comes from immunoSEQ multiplex PCR, and its TCRdb copy is limited to in-frame clones, with some not included. Among 600,000 to 700,000 clones listed, around an eighth were seen once. This clone was picked up a small number of times. The target antigen is unknown. CDR3 size: 17 residues. The J segment lost 4 bases and the V segment lost 3 bases, leaving 10 bases of the junction unmatched. Germline assignment: CDR1 SGDLS and CDR2 YYNGEE. General study results and limits: All four CD4+ subsets from Type 1 diabetes patients carried moderately but significantly shorter TCRB CDR3s.

The sequenced sample consisted of naive CD4+ T cells from blood. The source of this sequence is a man aged 18 to 29 with type 1 diabetes. This chain connects TRBV9 to TRBJ2-3, with 11 bases identical to TRBD1. CDR3 DNA: TGTGCCAGCAGCGCTCCTGGGACAGGGGGGGTCCCAGATACGCAGTATTTT. Encoded protein: CASSAPGTGGVPDTQYF.